The clone carrying this TCR beta chain came up many times. Over 18 months, lack of ophthalmopathy progression marked Graves' hyperthyroidism as stable. Germline V CDR1 and CDR2: SGHRS, YFSETQ. Trimming cost V 0 bases and J 1 base, with 14 bases left between them. The length of the CDR3 is 17 residues. TCR beta CDR3 regions were amplified from RNA transcripts. A first-round RT-PCR of the TCR CDR3 used the HTBI primer set. TCRdb independently ran MiXCR on the multiplex PCR reads; one entry per CDR3 protein. Among about 360,000 distinct CDR3 sequences listed, over 10% were seen once. This entry is derived from a study of T cells in Graves' hyperthyroidism and ophthalmopathy.

This TCR derives from a young woman with Graves' hyperthyroidism. The specimen sequenced was blood. The chain uses TRBV5-1 and TRBJ2-1; D not resolved. The CDR3 here is CASSLGVPTLSYNEQFF. CDR3 nucleotides: TGCGCCAGCAGCTTGGGGGTGCCAACGTTATCCTACAATGAGCAGTTCTTC.